A selection of T cell receptor beta chains follows, all from one sample in a study of cytomegalovirus exposure and HLA in healthy donors. This table comes from immunoSEQ multiplex PCR, and its TCRdb copy is limited to in-frame clones, with some not included. In the table there are roughly 73,000 clones, 90% to 95% of which are singletons. Material for sequencing was PBMCs. Every receptor here comes from a man aged 18 to 29 in good health and CMV-seronegative. Each CDR3 is given with its conserved first and last residue. A D gene is named only where the DNA matches it firmly. The size of a clone is reported for some rows only, either as once, few or many, or as a class for expanded clones.

V	size	J	D	DNA	CDR3
TRBV6-5	NA	TRBJ2-1	NA	TGTGCCAGCAGTTACGCGGGCTATAAATACAATGAGCAGTTCTTC	CASSYAGYKYNEQFF
TRBV5-1	NA	TRBJ2-7	NA	TGCGCCAGCAGGACGGGGGTATCGTACGAGCAGTACTTC	CASRTGVSYEQYF
TRBV6-5	NA	TRBJ1-3	TRBD1	TGTGCCAGCAGTTTAGGACAGGGTGGGTCTGGAAACACCATATATTTT	CASSLGQGGSGNTIYF
TRBV7-2	NA	TRBJ1-1	TRBD1	TGTGCCAGCAGGGGACAGGGCGGGCGGACTGAAGCTTTCTTT	CASRGQGGRTEAFF
TRBV7-6	once	TRBJ1-1	NA	TGTGCCAGCAGCCCGAGGGAGGGCACTGAAGCTTTCTTT	CASSPREGTEAFF
TRBV7-9	few	TRBJ1-2	NA	TGTGCCAGCAGCTCTACTATTGACAGCGCACCTAACTATGGCTACACCTTC	CASSSTIDSAPNYGYTF
TRBV29-1	NA	TRBJ1-2	NA	TGCAGCGTTGAAGAGCAGGTCAGAGCTTATGGCTACACCTTC	CSVEEQVRAYGYTF
TRBV13	NA	TRBJ1-2	TRBD1	TGTGCCAGCAGCTCCAAGGGACAGGGCCGCCTGAACTATGGCTACACCTTC	CASSSKGQGRLNYGYTF
TRBV5-1	NA	TRBJ1-1	TRBD1	TGCGCCAGTACACCTACACAGGGGGCCATGAACACTGAAGCTTTCTTT	CASTPTQGAMNTEAFF
TRBV6-6	once	TRBJ1-4	NA	TGTGCCAGCAGTCCGGACTTTAATGAAAAACTGTTTTTT	CASSPDFNEKLFF
TRBV18	NA	TRBJ2-5	NA	TGTGCCAGCCGACCAGGGGCTCAAGAGACCCAGTACTTC	CASRPGAQETQYF
TRBV15	once	TRBJ2-1	TRBD2	TGTGCCACCAGCAGAGGTCTTCGGGGGGGCATCTACAATGAGCAGTTCTTC	CATSRGLRGGIYNEQFF
TRBV11-2	NA	TRBJ1-2	NA	TGTGCCAGCAGCTTAACGGGTGACTATGGCTACACCTTC	CASSLTGDYGYTF
TRBV10-3	NA	TRBJ2-3	TRBD2	TGTGCCGCGCACGCGGGGGGTTTTGCCACAGATACGCAGTATTTT	CAAHAGGFATDTQYF
TRBV5-5	NA	TRBJ1-2	TRBD1	TGTGCCAGCACCAGGGGGGTTGTCGGGATCGAAGGCTACACCTTC	CASTRGVVGIEGYTF
TRBV28	NA	TRBJ2-1	NA	TGTGCCAGCAGTTTGTATAGGGGGAGCTCCTACAATGAGCAGTTCTTC	CASSLYRGSSYNEQFF
TRBV27	NA	TRBJ2-7	NA	TGTGCCAGCAGTTTATTATCGGAGGGGAGGGAGCAGTACTTC	CASSLLSEGREQYF
TRBV7-2	once	TRBJ2-3	NA	TGTGCCAGCAGCTCGGGACTTTTCACAGATACGCAGTATTTT	CASSSGLFTDTQYF
TRBV6-5	NA	TRBJ2-1	TRBD2	TGTGCCAGCAGTAACAGCGGGGGGCCAAATGAGCAGTTCTTC	CASSNSGGPNEQFF
TRBV7-8	NA	TRBJ1-5	TRBD1	TGTGCCAGCAGCCGGGACAGAATTAGCAATCAGCCCCAGCATTTT	CASSRDRISNQPQHF
TRBV2	once	TRBJ2-1	TRBD2	TGTGCCAGCAGTGACTGGCTAGCGGGGACCCTCAATGAGCAGTTCTTC	CASSDWLAGTLNEQFF
TRBV2	NA	TRBJ2-2	TRBD2	TGTGCCAGCAGTGAATCGACTAGCGGGGTCGGGGAGCTGTTTTTT	CASSESTSGVGELFF